Listed here is a single T cell receptor (beta chain). Its antigen is currently not known. Base qualities are not provided; no much larger clone lies one nucleotide away. This specimen comes from a study of blood T cell repertoires in COVID-19 (dated by TCRdb to about 2020). About the full investigation: Samples covering the acute and convalescent phases of COVID-19 were provided by collaborators in the United States, Italy and Spain. HLA class I and class II types, where available, came from metadata supplied by the sample provider rather than from assay-based typing. The samples were drawn from the first 160 participants of the ongoing ImmuneRACE study and from 950 to 1,500 subjects provided by 6 global collaborators. Subjects who had been exposed to COVID-19, were actively infected with it, or had recovered from it provided the deeply sampled blood TCRbeta repertoires that made up the dataset. A freely available public database, intended as a resource for researchers studying the immune response to SARS-CoV-2, is where the repertoires were released. Sample metadata almost always included a de-identified subject ID, COVID-19 status, age in years and sex. The prospective study material was composed of cDNA or gDNA derived from T cells, B-cell-depleted T cells, or PBMCs.

The full study reports these points: Clinical and demographic metadata were provided uncurated, with the amount varying by source and participant.

TCRbeta CDR3 regions were amplified from genomic DNA using the immunoSEQ Assay, a bias-controlled multiplex PCR. For the original study's pipeline: The number of nucleated cells in each sample was estimated from the amplification of reference gene primers within the assay. Sequence reads were collapsed and filtered to measure the absolute abundance of every unique TCRbeta CDR3 rearrangement. For each sample, productive Simpson clonality was calculated as the square root of Simpson's diversity index across productive rearrangements. The table was pulled from immuneACCESS by TCRdb, which kept in-frame rearrangements only. Such tables lose some clones; where checked, under half of the loss comes from unresolved V genes, and the rest has no known cause. V and J calls and clone size are as listed in that table; D and trimming were resolved from the DNA. Counted in this sample were a few hundred thousand clones; around 87% of them appeared once. The top ten constitute approximately 8% of the sample.

Samples from volunteer blood donors who had recovered from COVID-19 were contributed by a second Seattle source. Each collaborating institution followed its own protocols to collect whole blood in K2EDTA tubes. For TCRbeta analysis, collaborators shipped samples in one of three forms: frozen whole blood, isolated PBMCs, or DNA extracted from either of those sample types. This TCR derives from a woman in her 50s who had recovered from COVID-19. The sample consisted of peripheral blood.

The CDR3 loop reads CASNAMGTDTQYF. The nucleotide sequence reads TGTGCCAGCAACGCTATGGGCACAGATACGCAGTATTTT. The chain is made from TRBV7-2 and TRBJ2-3, with the D gene uncertain. V is cut by 7 bases and J by 1 base, and the space between the germline ends is 9 bases. CDR1 and CDR2 were assigned from the germline V gene as SGHTA and FQGNSA. From its cysteine to its phenylalanine, the CDR3 spans 13 amino acids. The read is trimmed to its CDR3 DNA, 39 bases read in frame from base 1.